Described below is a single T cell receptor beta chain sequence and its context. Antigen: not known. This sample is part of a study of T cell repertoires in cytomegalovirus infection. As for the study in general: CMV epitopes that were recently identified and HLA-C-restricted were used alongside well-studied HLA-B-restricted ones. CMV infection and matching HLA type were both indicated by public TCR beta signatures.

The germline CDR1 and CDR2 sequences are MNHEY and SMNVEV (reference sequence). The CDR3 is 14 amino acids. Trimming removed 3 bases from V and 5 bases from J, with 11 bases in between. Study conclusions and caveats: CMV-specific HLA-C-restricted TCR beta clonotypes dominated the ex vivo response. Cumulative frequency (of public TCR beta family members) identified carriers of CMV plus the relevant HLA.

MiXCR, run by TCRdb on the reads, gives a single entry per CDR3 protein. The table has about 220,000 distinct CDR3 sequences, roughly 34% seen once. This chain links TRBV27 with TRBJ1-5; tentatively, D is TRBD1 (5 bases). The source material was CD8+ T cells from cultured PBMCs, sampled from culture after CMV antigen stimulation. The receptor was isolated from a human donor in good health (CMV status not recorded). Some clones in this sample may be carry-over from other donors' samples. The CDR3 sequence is CASSFRGADQPQHF. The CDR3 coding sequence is TGTGCCAGCAGTTTCAGAGGGGCGGATCAGCCCCAGCATTTT.